The entry below describes one TCR beta chain. Its target is not known. These data originate in a study of T cell responses to AZD1222 COVID-19 vaccine. Study-wide results and caveats: The study reported that nearly half of spike-specific TCRs target unmutated variant regions.

Pooled in the analysis were second doses at about 4 or about 12 weeks. Only in-frame clones appear in the TCRdb table, and some are missing; sequencing was by immunoSEQ multiplex PCR. Of 95,000 to 100,000 clones listed, around nine tenths were seen once; the top ten hold around a sixth. The input for sequencing was peripheral blood, taken 28 days after the second AZD1222 dose. The clonotype originates from an adult who received the AZD1222 COVID-19 vaccine.

CDR3 sequence reads: CAWQGLLHNEQFF. The CDR3 DNA reads as TGTGCCTGGCAGGGGTTACTCCACAATGAGCAGTTCTTC. This chain connects TRBV30 to TRBJ2-1; D possibly corresponds to TRBD1 (6 bases). The V end lost 5 bases, the J end lost 5 bases, and 13 bases lay between the germline ends. The CDR3 consists of 13 residues. The germline gives CDR1 GTSNPN, CDR2 SVGIG (reference sequence).